This TCR beta chain was identified during a study of cytomegalovirus exposure and HLA in healthy donors (dated by TCRdb to 2015 to 2018). Broadly, across the study: A later analysis indicated that the 130 or so validation repertoires were generated on the platform also employed for the 700 or so repertoires of the first cohort. The study aimed to test whether signatures of past pathogen exposure could be identified by cataloging public T cell receptors. A separate validation cohort of 90 to 150 different subjects was used in addition to the 666-subject first cohort. High-throughput TCR immunosequencing, statistical association of individual TCRs with disease status, and machine learning were combined to predict cytomegalovirus infection status.

Comment on this clone: No antigen is known for it. Within one base of it there is no much larger clone, and no base qualities were kept.

The library was prepared using the immunoSEQ multiplex PCR assay. For the original study's pipeline: A statistical classification framework was developed to diagnose cytomegalovirus status using the catalog of TCR beta chain sequences. TCRdb took over this immuneACCESS table, retaining in-frame rearrangements with V and J assigned. Such tables are incomplete; in checked studies, under half of the missing clones stem from an unresolved V gene, and the remainder is unexplained. Clonal size and the V and J genes are those of that table, whereas D and trimming came from the DNA. Within this sample are 30,000 to 40,000 clones, with approximately 95% of them counted one time only. About 3% of the sample is held by the ten biggest clonotypes. The donors belonged to the validation cohort of approximately 130 subjects, which was separate from the approximately 700-subject first cohort. The paper as a whole reports these results and caveats: In the study, around 150 TCR beta chains were listed as associated with cytomegalovirus. Across donors, most TCR sequences were observed very rarely, whereas some public TCRs were present in many individuals. Subsequent analysis determined that TCRs grouped into clusters in the first cohort also showed a tendency toward co-occurrence across the approximately 120 validation repertoires, and approximately 94% of cluster scores exceeded 0. According to the authors, the approach could potentially be generalized to other disease states and immunological phenotypes. In vitro tests confirmed that three of the cytomegalovirus-associated TCR beta chains recognize cytomegalovirus antigens. Cytomegalovirus status was reported to be diagnosed by the classifier with high specificity and sensitivity in both the original and validation cohorts. A later analysis lacked HLA typing for the validation cohort, so it scored co-occurrence in that cohort across all 110 or so repertoires.

The receptor was derived from a man between 18 and 29 years old in good health and CMV-seronegative. Material: PBMCs.

The CDR3 amino acid sequence is: CASSLLAGGSPFSGNTIYF. DNA sequence: TGCGCCAGCAGCTTGCTTGCAGGGGGCTCTCCTTTTTCTGGAAACACCATATATTTT. This chain joins TRBV5-1 to TRBJ1-3, with 8 bases aligning to TRBD1. Trimming leaves V shorter by 1 base and J shorter by 1 base, with the junction holding 13 bases beyond the gene matches. From the cysteine through the phenylalanine, the CDR3 covers 19 amino acids. Only the CDR3 region is kept as DNA, spanning 57 bases read in frame from base 1. The germline V gene yields SGHRS for CDR1 and YFSETQ for CDR2. The full variable domain, with segments outside the CDR3 supplied by the reference TRBV5-1 and TRBJ1-3 proteins, appears as KAGVTQTPRYLIKTRGQQVTLSCSPISGHRSVSWYQQTPGQGLQFLFEYFSETQRNKGNFPGRFSGRQFSNSRSEMNVSTLELGDSALYLCASSLLAGGSPFSGNTIYFGEGSWLTVV.